This T cell receptor (beta chain) was recovered during a study of blood T cell repertoires in COVID-19. Study details: Acute and convalescent COVID-19 specimens originated in the United States, Italy and Spain.

Trimming cost V 4 bases and J 2 bases; bases outside gene matches: 4. The CDR3 sequence is 16 residues long. Germline CDR1 and CDR2: LGHNA and YNFKEQ. In the source study's methods: Estimates of nucleated cell counts were drawn from the amplification of reference gene primers. Clones were sequenced by immunoSEQ multiplex PCR, and TCRdb holds only the in-frame ones, with some missing. V and J calls and clone size are as listed in that table; D and trimming were resolved from the DNA. This table holds over 200,000 clones, about nine tenths found once. The study drew participants aged 18 to 89 years from fewer than 30 US areas. The recovered donors of Cohort 3 showed two negative PCRs, clearance, or symptom resolution.

Sequencing used PBMCs or T cells enriched from blood (not recorded which). This clonotype was obtained from a man younger than 35 who had recovered from COVID-19. This chain joins TRBV4-2 and TRBJ2-5, with TRBD2 identical over 13 bases. The CDR3 loop is CASSRRLAGGQETQYF. In DNA, the CDR3 is TGTGCCAGCAGCCGGCGACTAGCGGGAGGTCAAGAGACCCAGTACTTC.